This TCR beta chain was retrieved from a study of shared clonotypes between healthy human individuals. Whole-study context: CD8 memory received one plate per donor, CD8 naive two, CD4 memory three and CD4 naive three.

Findings of the study overall: In the sorted subsets, rarefaction showed sequencing was incomplete despite large depth. Clonotype sharing among the donors was expected to vary with sequencing depth.

Replicate PCRs run on sorted subsets employed 200 to 250 ng DNA, approximately 30,000 T cell genomes. Measured with immunoSEQ multiplex PCR; TCRdb has only the in-frame clones, and not every one. This table holds roughly 2.6 million clones, over 85% found once. On this clone: Its antigen is unidentified.

The clonotype originates from a man between 18 and 35 years old in good health. Source material: naive CD4+ T cells sorted from blood. Subset here: CD45RA+ positively selected.

CDR3 bases: TGCAGTGCGACAGTTAACAATGAGCAGTTCTTC. Translated: CSATVNNEQFF. V usage is TRBV20-1 and J usage is TRBJ2-1; D may be TRBD1 (5 bases). This CDR3 has 11 amino acids. CDR1 and CDR2 from the germline V gene are DFQATT and SNEGSKA (reference sequence). V was trimmed by 6 bases and J by 5 bases, leaving 8 bases between them.